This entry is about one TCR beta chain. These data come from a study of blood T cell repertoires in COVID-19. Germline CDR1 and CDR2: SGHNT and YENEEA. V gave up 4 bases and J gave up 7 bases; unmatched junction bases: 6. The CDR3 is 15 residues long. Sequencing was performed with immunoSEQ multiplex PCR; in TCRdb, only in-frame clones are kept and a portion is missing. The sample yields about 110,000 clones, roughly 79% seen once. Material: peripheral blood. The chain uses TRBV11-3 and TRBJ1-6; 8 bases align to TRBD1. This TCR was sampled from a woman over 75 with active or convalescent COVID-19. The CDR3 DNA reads TGTGCCAGCAGCTCGTCGGGGACAGGAAATTCACCCCTCCACTTT. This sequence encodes CASSSSGTGNSPLHF.